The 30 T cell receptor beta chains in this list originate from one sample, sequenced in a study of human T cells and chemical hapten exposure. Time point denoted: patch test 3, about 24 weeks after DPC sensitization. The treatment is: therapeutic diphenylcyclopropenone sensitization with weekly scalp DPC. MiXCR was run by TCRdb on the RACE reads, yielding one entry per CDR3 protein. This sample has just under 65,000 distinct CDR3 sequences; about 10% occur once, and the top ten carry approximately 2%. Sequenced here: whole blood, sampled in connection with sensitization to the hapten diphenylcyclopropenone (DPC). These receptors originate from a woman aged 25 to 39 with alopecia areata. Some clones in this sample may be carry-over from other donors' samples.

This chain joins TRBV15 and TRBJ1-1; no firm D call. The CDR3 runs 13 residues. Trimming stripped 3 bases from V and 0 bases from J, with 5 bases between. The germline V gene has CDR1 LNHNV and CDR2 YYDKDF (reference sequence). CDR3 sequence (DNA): TGTGCCACCAGCAGGGGGATGAACACTGAAGCTTTCTTT. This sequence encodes CATSRGMNTEAFF.

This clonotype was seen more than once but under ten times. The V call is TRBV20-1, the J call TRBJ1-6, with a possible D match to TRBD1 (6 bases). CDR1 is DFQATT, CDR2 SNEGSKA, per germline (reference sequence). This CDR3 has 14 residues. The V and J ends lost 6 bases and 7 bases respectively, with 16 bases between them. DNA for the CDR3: TGCAGTGCAGGTTCCGGGGACATAAATTCACCCCTCCACTTT. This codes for CSAGSGDINSPLHF.

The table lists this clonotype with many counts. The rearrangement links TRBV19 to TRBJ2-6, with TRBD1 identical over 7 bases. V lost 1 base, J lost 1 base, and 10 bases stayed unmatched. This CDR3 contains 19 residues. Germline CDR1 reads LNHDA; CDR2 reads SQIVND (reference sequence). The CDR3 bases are TGTGCCAGTAGTATAGCCATGACAGGGAGAGTTTCTGGGGCCAACGTCCTGACTTTC. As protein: CASSIAMTGRVSGANVLTF.

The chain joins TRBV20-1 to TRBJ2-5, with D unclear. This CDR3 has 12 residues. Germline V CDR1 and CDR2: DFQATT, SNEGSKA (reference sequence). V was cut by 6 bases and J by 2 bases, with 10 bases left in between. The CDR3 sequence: CSAEDPQETQYF. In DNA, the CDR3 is TGCAGTGCCGAGGACCCTCAAGAGACCCAGTACTTC.

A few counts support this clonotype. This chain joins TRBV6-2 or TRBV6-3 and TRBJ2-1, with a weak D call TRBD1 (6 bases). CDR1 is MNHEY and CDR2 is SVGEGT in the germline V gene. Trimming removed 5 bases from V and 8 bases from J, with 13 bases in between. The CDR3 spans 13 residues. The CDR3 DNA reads TGTGCCAGCAGTCCACAGGGAAAGGATGAGCAGTTCTTC. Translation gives CASSPQGKDEQFF.

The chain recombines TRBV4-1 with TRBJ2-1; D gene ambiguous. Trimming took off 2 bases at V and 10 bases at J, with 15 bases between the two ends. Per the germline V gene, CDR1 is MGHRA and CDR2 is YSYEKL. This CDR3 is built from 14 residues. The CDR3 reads CASSQWSSVREQFF. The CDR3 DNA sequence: TGCGCCAGCAGCCAATGGTCGAGCGTACGGGAGCAGTTCTTC.

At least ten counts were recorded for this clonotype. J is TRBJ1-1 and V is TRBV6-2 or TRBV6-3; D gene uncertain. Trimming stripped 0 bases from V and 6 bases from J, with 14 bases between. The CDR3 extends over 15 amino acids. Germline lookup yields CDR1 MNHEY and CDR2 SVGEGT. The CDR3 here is CASSYSTGWRAEAFF. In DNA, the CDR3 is TGTGCCAGCAGTTACTCGACGGGATGGAGGGCTGAAGCTTTCTTT.

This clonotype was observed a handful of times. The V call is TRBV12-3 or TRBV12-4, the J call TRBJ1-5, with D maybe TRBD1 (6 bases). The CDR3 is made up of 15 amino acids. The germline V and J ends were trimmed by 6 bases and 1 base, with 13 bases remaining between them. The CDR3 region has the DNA TGTGCCAGCAGCACTGTCGGGGGCAGCAATCAGCCCCAGCATTTT. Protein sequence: CASSTVGGSNQPQHF.

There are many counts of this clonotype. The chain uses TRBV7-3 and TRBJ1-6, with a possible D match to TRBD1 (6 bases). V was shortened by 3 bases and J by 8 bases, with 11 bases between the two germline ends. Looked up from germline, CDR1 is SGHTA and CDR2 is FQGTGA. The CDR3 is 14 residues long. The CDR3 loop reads CASSFGQRDSPLHF. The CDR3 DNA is TGTGCCAGCAGCTTCGGACAGCGTGATTCACCCCTCCACTTT.

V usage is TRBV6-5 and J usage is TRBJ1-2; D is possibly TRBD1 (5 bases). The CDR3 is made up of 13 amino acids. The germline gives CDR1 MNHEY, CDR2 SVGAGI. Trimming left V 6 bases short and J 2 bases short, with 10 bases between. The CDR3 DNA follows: TGTGCCAGCAGCCGACAGAGAAACTATGGCTACACCTTC. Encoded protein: CASSRQRNYGYTF.

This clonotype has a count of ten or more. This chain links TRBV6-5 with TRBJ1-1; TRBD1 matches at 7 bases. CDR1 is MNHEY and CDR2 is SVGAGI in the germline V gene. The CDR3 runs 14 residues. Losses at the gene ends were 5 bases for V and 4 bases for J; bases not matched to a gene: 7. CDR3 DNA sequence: TGTGCCAGCAGTCCAACAGGGGTGGCCACTGAAGCTTTCTTT. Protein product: CASSPTGVATEAFF.

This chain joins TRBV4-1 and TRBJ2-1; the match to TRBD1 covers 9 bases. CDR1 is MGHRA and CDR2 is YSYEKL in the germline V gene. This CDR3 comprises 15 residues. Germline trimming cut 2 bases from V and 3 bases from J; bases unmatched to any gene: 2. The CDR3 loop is CASSQTGGGYNEQFF. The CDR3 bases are TGCGCCAGCAGCCAAACAGGGGGCGGCTACAATGAGCAGTTCTTC.

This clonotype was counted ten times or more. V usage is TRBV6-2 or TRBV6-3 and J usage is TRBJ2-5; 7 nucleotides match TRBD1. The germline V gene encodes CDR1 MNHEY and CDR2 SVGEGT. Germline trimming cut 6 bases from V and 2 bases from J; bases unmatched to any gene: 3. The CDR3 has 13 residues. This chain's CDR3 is CASRRTGQETQYF. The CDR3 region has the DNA TGTGCCAGCAGACGGACAGGTCAAGAGACCCAGTACTTC.

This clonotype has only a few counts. CDR3 residues: CASSGRGGEKLFF. The CDR3 coding sequence is TGTGCCAGTAGTGGCAGGGGGGGTGAAAAACTGTTTTTT. The chain uses TRBV19 and TRBJ1-4; 7 bases align to TRBD1. The V segment lost 5 bases and the J segment 7 bases; nucleotides outside the gene matches: 4. Germline CDR1 is LNHDA and CDR2 is SQIVND (reference sequence). The CDR3 length is 13 residues. The whole variable domain, filled in from reference TRBV19 and TRBJ1-4, reads DGGITQSPKYLFRKEGQNVTLSCEQNLNHDAMYWYRQDPGQGLRLIYYSQIVNDFQKGDIAEGYSVSREKKESFPLTVTSAQKNPTAFYLCASSGRGGEKLFFGSGTQLSVL.

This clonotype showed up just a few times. The CDR3 loop is CSAQTGTRSINEQFF. CDR3 sequence (DNA): TGCAGTGCACAAACCGGGACTAGATCGATCAATGAGCAGTTCTTC. The J gene is TRBJ2-1, the V gene TRBV20-1, with 8 bases that match TRBD2. Per germline, CDR1 DFQATT and CDR2 SNEGSKA (reference sequence). This CDR3 has 15 amino acids. The V segment lost 6 bases and the J segment 6 bases; nucleotides outside the gene matches: 13.

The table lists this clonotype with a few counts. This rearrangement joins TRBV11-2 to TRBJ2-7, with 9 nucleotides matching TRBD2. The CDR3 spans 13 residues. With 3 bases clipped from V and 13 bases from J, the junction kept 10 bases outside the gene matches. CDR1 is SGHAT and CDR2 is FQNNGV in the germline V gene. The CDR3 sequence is CASSLDIEREAYF. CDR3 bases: TGTGCCAGCAGCTTGGACATCGAGCGGGAGGCTTACTTC.

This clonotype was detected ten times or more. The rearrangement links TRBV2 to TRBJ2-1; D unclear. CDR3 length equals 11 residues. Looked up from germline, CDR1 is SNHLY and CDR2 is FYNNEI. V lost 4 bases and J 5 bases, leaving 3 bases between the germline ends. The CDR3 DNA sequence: TGTGCCAGCAGTGGTGACAATGAGCAGTTCTTC. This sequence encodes CASSGDNEQFF. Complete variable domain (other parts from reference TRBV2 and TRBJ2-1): EPEVTQTPSHQVTQMGQEVILRCVPISNHLYFYWYRQILGQKVEFLVSFYNNEISEKSEIFDDQFSVERPDGSNFTLKIRSTKLEDSAMYFCASSGDNEQFFGPGTRLTVL.

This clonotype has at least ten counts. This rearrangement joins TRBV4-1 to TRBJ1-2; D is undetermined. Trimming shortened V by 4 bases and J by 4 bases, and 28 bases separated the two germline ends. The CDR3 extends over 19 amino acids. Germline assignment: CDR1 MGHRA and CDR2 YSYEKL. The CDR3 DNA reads TGCGCCAGCAGCCTAGAAGTTCCCGGGGTAGGAGTATTGTTCTATGGCTACACCTTC. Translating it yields CASSLEVPGVGVLFYGYTF.

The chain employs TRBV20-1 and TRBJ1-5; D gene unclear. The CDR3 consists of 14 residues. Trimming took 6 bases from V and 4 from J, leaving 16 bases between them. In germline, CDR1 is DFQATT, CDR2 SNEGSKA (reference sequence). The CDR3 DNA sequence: TGCAGTGCAACTAGGTGGTCCGGAAATCAGCCCCAGCATTTT. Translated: CSATRWSGNQPQHF.

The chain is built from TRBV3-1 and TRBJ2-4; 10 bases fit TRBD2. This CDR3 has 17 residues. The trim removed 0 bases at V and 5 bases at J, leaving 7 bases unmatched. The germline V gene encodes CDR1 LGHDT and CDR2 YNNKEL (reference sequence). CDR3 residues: CASSQDFSGGFQNIQYF. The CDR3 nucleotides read TGTGCCAGCAGCCAAGATTTTAGCGGGGGGTTTCAAAACATTCAGTACTTC.

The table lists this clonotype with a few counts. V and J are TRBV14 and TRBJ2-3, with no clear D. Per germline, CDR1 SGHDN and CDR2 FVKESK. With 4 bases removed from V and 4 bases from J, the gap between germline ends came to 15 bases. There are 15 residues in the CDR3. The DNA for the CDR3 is TGTGCCAGCAGCCGGCAGCCGATTAACGCAGATACGCAGTATTTT. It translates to CASSRQPINADTQYF. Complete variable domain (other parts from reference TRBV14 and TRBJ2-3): EAGVTQFPSHSVIEKGQTVTLRCDPISGHDNLYWYRRVMGKEIKFLLHFVKESKQDESGMPNNRFLAERTGGTYSTLKVQPAELEDSGVYFCASSRQPINADTQYFGPGTRLTVL.

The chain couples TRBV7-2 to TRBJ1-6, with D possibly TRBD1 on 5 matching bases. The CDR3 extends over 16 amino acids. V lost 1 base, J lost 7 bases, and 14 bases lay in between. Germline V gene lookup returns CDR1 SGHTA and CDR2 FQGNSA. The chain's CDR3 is CASSLEVAGSNSPLHF. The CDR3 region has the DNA TGTGCCAGCAGCTTAGAAGTAGCAGGGAGCAATTCACCCCTCCACTTT.

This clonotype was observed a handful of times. The CDR3 here is CASRPGQGYQPQHF. The CDR3 DNA sequence: TGTGCCAGCAGGCCGGGACAGGGGTATCAGCCCCAGCATTTT. This chain uses TRBV28 with TRBJ1-5; the match to TRBD1 covers 10 bases. Germline CDR1 and CDR2: MDHEN and SYDVKM. This CDR3 spans 14 amino acids. V shed 6 bases and J 5 bases; nucleotides not matched to a gene: 4. The variable domain in full, completed from reference TRBV28 and TRBJ1-5, reads DVKVTQSSRYLVKRTGEKVFLECVQDMDHENMFWYRQDPGLGLRLIYFSYDVKMKEKGDIPEGYSVSREKKERFSLILESASTNQTSMYLCASRPGQGYQPQHFGDGTRLSIL.

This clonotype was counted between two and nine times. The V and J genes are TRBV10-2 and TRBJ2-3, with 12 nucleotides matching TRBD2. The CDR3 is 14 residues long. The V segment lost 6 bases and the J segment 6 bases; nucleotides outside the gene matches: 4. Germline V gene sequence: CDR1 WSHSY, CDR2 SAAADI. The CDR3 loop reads CASRSTSGRDTQYF. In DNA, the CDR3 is TGCGCCAGCAGAAGCACTAGCGGGAGGGATACGCAGTATTTT.

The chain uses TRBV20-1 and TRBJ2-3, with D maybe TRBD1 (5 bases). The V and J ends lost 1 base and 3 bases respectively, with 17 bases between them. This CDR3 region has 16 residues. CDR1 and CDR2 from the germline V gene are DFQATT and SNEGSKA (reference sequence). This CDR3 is CSARVFGRGLTDTQYF. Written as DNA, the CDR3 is TGCAGTGCTAGAGTATTTGGTAGGGGTTTAACAGATACGCAGTATTTT.

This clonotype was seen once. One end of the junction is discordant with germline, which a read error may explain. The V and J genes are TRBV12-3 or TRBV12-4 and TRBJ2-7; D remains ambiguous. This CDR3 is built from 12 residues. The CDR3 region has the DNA TGTGCCTGCAGTTTGCCCGGCTACGAGCAGTACTTC. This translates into CACSLPGYEQYF.

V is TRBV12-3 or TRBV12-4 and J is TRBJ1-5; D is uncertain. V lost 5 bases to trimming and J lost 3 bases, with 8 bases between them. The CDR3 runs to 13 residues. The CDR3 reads CASSLRDNQPQHF. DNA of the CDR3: TGTGCCAGCAGTCTCCGAGACAATCAGCCCCAGCATTTT.

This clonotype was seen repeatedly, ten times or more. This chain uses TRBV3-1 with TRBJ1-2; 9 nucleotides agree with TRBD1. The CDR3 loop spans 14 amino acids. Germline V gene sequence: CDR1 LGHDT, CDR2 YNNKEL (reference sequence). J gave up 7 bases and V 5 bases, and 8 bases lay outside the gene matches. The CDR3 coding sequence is TGTGCCAGCAGCACAACAGGGGGCAATCTTGGCTACACCTTC. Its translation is CASSTTGGNLGYTF.

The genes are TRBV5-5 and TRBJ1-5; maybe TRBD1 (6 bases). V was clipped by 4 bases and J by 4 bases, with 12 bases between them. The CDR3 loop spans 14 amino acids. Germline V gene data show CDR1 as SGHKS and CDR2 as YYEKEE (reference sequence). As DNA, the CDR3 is TGTGCCAGCAGCAAACGGACAGAAAATCAGCCCCAGCATTTT. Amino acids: CASSKRTENQPQHF.

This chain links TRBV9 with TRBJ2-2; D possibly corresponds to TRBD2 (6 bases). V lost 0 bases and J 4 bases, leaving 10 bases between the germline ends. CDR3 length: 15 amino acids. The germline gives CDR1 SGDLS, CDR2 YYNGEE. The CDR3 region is CASSVVEGITGELFF. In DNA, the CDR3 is TGTGCCAGCAGCGTAGTGGAGGGGATCACCGGGGAGCTGTTTTTT. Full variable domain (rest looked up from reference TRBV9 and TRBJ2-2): DSGVTQTPKHLITATGQRVTLRCSPRSGDLSVYWYQQSLDQGLQFLIQYYNGEERAKGNILERFSAQQFPDLHSELNLSSLELGDSALYFCASSVVEGITGELFFGEGSRLTVL.